Listed below are T cell receptor beta chains from one sample, sequenced in a study of blood T cells in healthy people across ages. MiXCR, run by TCRdb on the 5' RACE reads, gives a single entry per CDR3 protein. The repertoire holds roughly 900,000 distinct CDR3 sequences, about 48% seen once, with around 15% in the top ten. Sequenced: blood. These receptors came from a young man in good health. Both conserved end residues are part of each CDR3. The D gene is left open where the match is weak. Where a row states a size, it is once, few, many or the class of an expanded clone; other rows omit it.

TRBJ2-7	many	TRBV7-9	-	CASSLNRAYEQYF	TGTGCCAGCAGCTTGAACAGGGCCTACGAGCAGTACTTC
TRBJ2-4	many	TRBV2	-	CASRRSGAAKNIQYF	TGTGCCAGCAGGAGGTCAGGGGCGGCCAAAAACATTCAGTACTTC
TRBJ1-4	-	TRBV9	TRBD1	CASSPTTGGFEKLFF	TGTGCCAGCAGCCCGACGACAGGGGGGTTTGAAAAACTGTTTTTT
TRBJ1-4	-	TRBV20-1	-	CSARGGAGNEKLFF	TGCAGTGCTAGAGGCGGGGCGGGTAATGAAAAACTGTTTTTT
TRBJ2-5	-	TRBV5-1	-	CASSLGGVLETQYF	TGCGCCAGCAGCTTGGGGGGAGTTCTAGAGACCCAGTACTTC
TRBJ1-4	-	TRBV11-1	-	CASRRFNEKLFF	TGTGCCAGCCGACGATTTAATGAAAAACTGTTTTTT
TRBJ1-5	few	TRBV3-1	-	CASSQGRAANQPQHF	TGTGCCAGCAGCCAAGGGAGGGCAGCCAATCAGCCCCAGCATTTT
TRBJ2-3	many	TRBV24-1	TRBD2	CATSDQGAGGPSDTQYF	TGTGCCACCAGTGATCAGGGAGCGGGGGGGCCGTCCGATACGCAGTATTTT
TRBJ2-1	-	TRBV4-1	TRBD2	CASSQVVGTSGVDEQFF	TGCGCCAGCAGCCAAGTGGTGGGGACTAGCGGGGTGGATGAGCAGTTCTTC
TRBJ1-5	-	TRBV11-2	-	CASSSGAEGSRNQPQHF	TGTGCCAGCTCTTCGGGGGCCGAAGGCAGCCGCAATCAGCCCCAGCATTTT
TRBJ2-6	-	TRBV10-3	-	CAISESQGISGANVLTF	TGTGCCATCAGTGAGTCGCAGGGGATCTCTGGGGCCAACGTCCTGACTTTC
TRBJ2-7	few	TRBV27	-	CASRLRDNPYEQYF	TGTGCCAGCAGACTCAGGGACAACCCCTACGAGCAGTACTTC
TRBJ1-1	few	TRBV5-1	-	CASSLVRDHTEAFF	TGCGCCAGCAGCTTGGTCCGAGACCACACTGAAGCTTTCTTT
TRBJ2-6	-	TRBV6-2/TRBV6-3	TRBD1	CASKTGQGSSGANVLTF	TGTGCCAGCAAAACGGGACAGGGATCATCTGGGGCCAACGTCCTGACTTTC
TRBJ2-7	few	TRBV27	-	CASSWGMAYEQYF	TGTGCCAGCAGTTGGGGGATGGCCTACGAGCAGTACTTC
TRBJ1-2	-	TRBV20-1	TRBD1	CSARGSTGGRVNGYTF	TGCAGTGCTAGAGGGTCGACAGGGGGTAGAGTAAATGGCTACACCTTC
TRBJ1-2	few	TRBV29-1	-	CSAETGTPRYGYTF	TGCAGCGCAGAAACAGGGACTCCACGCTATGGCTACACCTTC
TRBJ2-1	-	TRBV7-2	-	CASSLTGDEQFF	TGTGCCAGCAGCTTAACTGGGGATGAGCAGTTCTTC
TRBJ2-7	few	TRBV28	TRBD1	CASMGTGLGEQYF	TGTGCCAGTATGGGGACAGGGCTAGGCGAGCAGTACTTC
TRBJ1-2	few	TRBV4-3	-	CASSPARQDYYGYTF	TGCGCCAGCAGCCCAGCGAGACAGGACTACTATGGCTACACCTTC
TRBJ2-1	many	TRBV12-3/TRBV12-4	TRBD2	CASSFLAGGHNEQFF	TGTGCCAGCAGTTTCCTAGCGGGGGGACACAATGAGCAGTTCTTC
TRBJ2-1	-	TRBV20-1	TRBD2	CSARDSAGLYNEQFF	TGCAGTGCTAGAGATTCAGCGGGATTATACAATGAGCAGTTCTTC
TRBJ2-7	-	TRBV4-1	-	CASSQDPGPPPYEQYF	TGCGCCAGCAGCCAAGATCCTGGTCCCCCGCCCTACGAGCAGTACTTC
TRBJ2-1	-	TRBV3-1	-	CASSLAIQPRTYNEQFF	TGTGCCAGCAGCCTCGCTATACAGCCGAGGACCTACAATGAGCAGTTCTTC
TRBJ2-3	-	TRBV2	TRBD2	CASSVLAGGTDAQYF	TGTGCCAGCAGTGTCCTAGCGGGGGGCACAGATGCGCAGTATTTT